The sequence of this TCR beta chain was determined in a study of cytomegalovirus exposure and HLA in healthy donors. Study-wide findings and caveats: The study assumed roughly uniform donor sequencing depth for presence/absence analyses. The productive fraction for most TCR beta V segments was about 87% or about 30% in an earlier analysis.

The PCR employed 60 Vbeta primers together with 13 Jbeta primers. In the source study's methods: Approximately 9.9 million of roughly 81 million unique TCR beta chains were shared, per a later count. The repertoire was sequenced with immunoSEQ multiplex PCR; TCRdb's copy has only in-frame clones and lacks some. V, J and clone size are those of that table, while D and trimming were read from the DNA. The table includes about 140,000 clones, around 65% detected once. Comment on this clone: The antigen is undetermined.

Donors showed nominal health when sampled, although they likely had unrecorded immune exposures. The specimen was PBMCs. This TCR derives from a woman in her sixties or seventies in good health and CMV-seronegative.

This CDR3 is CASSSGQKANYGYTF. In DNA, the CDR3 is TGTGCCAGCAGCTCAGGACAGAAAGCTAACTATGGCTACACCTTC. The V and J genes are TRBV5-4 and TRBJ1-2; D is possibly TRBD1 (6 bases). This CDR3 contains 15 residues. CDR1 is SGHNT and CDR2 is YYREEE in the germline V gene (reference sequence). V gave up 3 bases and J gave up 0 bases, with 12 bases separating them.